This passage covers 32 T cell receptor beta chains from one sample sequenced in a study of T cell clonotyping in hematopoietic cell transplantation. The data were produced by immunoSEQ multiplex PCR, yet TCRdb's version contains in-frame clones alone and is incomplete. The sample comprises roughly 40,000 clones, around 85% of which are singletons, and approximately 2.9% rests with the top ten. The sample's time point: recipient sample about 28 days before transplant, after cytoreduction. Sequencing was performed on peripheral blood mononuclear cells, taken before stem cell transplant. The receptors here all came from a man aged 60-69 years with acute myeloid leukemia. Some clones in this sample may be carry-over from other donors' samples.

This clone was seen just once. The rearrangement joins TRBV28 to TRBJ2-2; D perhaps matches TRBD2 (5 bases). The V end was cut by 3 bases, the J end by 2 bases, with 10 bases between. This CDR3 has 15 residues. The germline CDR1 and CDR2 sequences are MDHEN and SYDVKM. CDR3 protein: CASSLGSGNTGELFF. In DNA form, the CDR3 reads TGTGCCAGCAGTTTGGGGAGCGGTAACACCGGGGAGCTGTTTTTT.

J is TRBJ2-5 and V is TRBV7-8; a weak D match, TRBD2 (5 bases). Trimming stripped 5 bases from V and 5 bases from J, with 12 bases between. Germline lookup yields CDR1 SGHVS and CDR2 FQNEAQ. The CDR3 has 13 residues. In DNA, the CDR3 is TGTGCCAGCAGCGCACTAGTGGGGGAGACCCAGTACTTC. The encoded protein is CASSALVGETQYF. Variable domain in full (rest from reference TRBV7-8 and TRBJ2-5): GAGVSQSPRYKVAKRGQDVALRCDPISGHVSLFWYQQALGQGPEFLTYFQNEAQLDKSGLPSDRFFAERPEGSVSTLKIQRTQQEDSAVYLCASSALVGETQYFGPGTRLLVL.

The V call is TRBV27, the J call TRBJ2-7; D possibly uses TRBD1 or TRBD2 (5 bases each). CDR1 and CDR2 (germline): MNHEY, SMNVEV (reference sequence). V dropped 6 bases and J dropped 0 bases, with 12 bases sitting between them. The CDR3 spans 14 residues. CDR3 protein: CASSRDRSSYEQYF. The CDR3 nucleotides read TGTGCCAGCAGCCGGGACCGTAGCTCCTACGAGCAGTACTTC.

This clone has a single count. This chain uses TRBV2 with TRBJ2-7; 10 positions match TRBD1. The trim removed 11 bases at V and 2 bases at J, leaving 9 bases unmatched. This CDR3 spans 14 amino acids. Germline loops: CDR1 SNHLY, CDR2 FYNNEI. In DNA form, the CDR3 reads TGTGCCTCGGGGGGGGACAGGGGAGCCTACGAGCAGTACTTC. Translation: CASGGDRGAYEQYF.

Concerning this clone: This specimen includes other DNA sequences encoding the same CDR3. The chain combines TRBV10-3 with TRBJ2-7, with 7 bases fitting TRBD1. Trimming removed 5 bases from V and 4 bases from J; junction bases left unmatched: 8. In germline, CDR1 is ENHRY, CDR2 SYGVKD. The CDR3 is made up of 14 amino acids. CDR3 in DNA: TGTGCCATCAGTCCCCGGGACAGACTTTACGAGCAGTACTTC. This sequence encodes CAISPRDRLYEQYF.

The gene calls are TRBV14 and TRBJ2-2, with D possibly TRBD2 on 5 matching bases. Germline V gene sequence: CDR1 SGHDN, CDR2 FVKESK. This CDR3 spans 15 amino acids. V gave up 6 bases and J gave up 3 bases, with 14 bases separating them. The CDR3 spells CASSLHGVDTGELFF. The CDR3 DNA reads TGTGCCAGCAGTCTACACGGGGTAGACACCGGGGAGCTGTTTTTT.

The chain combines TRBV19 with TRBJ1-1, with D perhaps matching TRBD1 (5 bases). The germline V gene encodes CDR1 LNHDA and CDR2 SQIVND (reference sequence). V was cut by 10 bases and J by 0 bases, with 15 bases left in between. CDR3 size: 14 residues. The CDR3 nucleotides read TGTGCCACCGAAAAGGGGACCCTGAACACTGAAGCTTTCTTT. Protein: CATEKGTLNTEAFF.

CDR3 bases: TGTGCCAGTAGTGTGGACAGGCCCATGAACACTGAAGCTTTCTTT. Amino acid sequence: CASSVDRPMNTEAFF. The chain has TRBV19 and TRBJ1-1; 7 bases match TRBD1. V shed 5 bases, J shed 0 bases, and the junction held 6 bases outside the gene matches. Germline V lookup: CDR1 LNHDA, CDR2 SQIVND (reference sequence). The CDR3 spans 15 residues.

This chain links TRBV19 with TRBJ2-2; weak D call: TRBD2 (6 bases). Trimming shortened V by 7 bases and J by 3 bases, and 15 bases separated the two germline ends. Germline V gene sequence: CDR1 LNHDA, CDR2 SQIVND (reference sequence). The CDR3 is 15 amino acids. Here the CDR3 DNA reads TGTGCCAGTATCAGGAGGGTTATGGACACCGGGGAGCTGTTTTTT. It yields the protein CASIRRVMDTGELFF. Supplemented by reference TRBV19 and TRBJ2-2, the full variable domain reads DGGITQSPKYLFRKEGQNVTLSCEQNLNHDAMYWYRQDPGQGLRLIYYSQIVNDFQKGDIAEGYSVSREKKESFPLTVTSAQKNPTAFYLCASIRRVMDTGELFFGEGSRLTVL.

This clone has a handful of counts. CDR3: CASSRQRGGGDEQYF. CDR3 nucleotides: TGTGCCAGCAGCCGACAGCGGGGGGGCGGGGACGAGCAGTACTTC. The chain carries TRBV4-2 and TRBJ2-7, with 10 bases lining up with TRBD2. After removal of 4 bases from V and 5 bases from J, the junction contained 8 bases not matched to a gene. This CDR3 is built from 15 residues. The germline CDR1 and CDR2 sequences are LGHNA and YNFKEQ.

V is TRBV10-3 and J is TRBJ2-7; a weak D match, TRBD2 (6 bases). V was trimmed by 1 base and J by 0 bases, leaving 10 bases between them. Germline V gives CDR1 ENHRY, CDR2 SYGVKD. There are 15 residues in the CDR3. The CDR3 nucleotides read TGTGCCATCAGTGAGTTAAGCGGGTCCTCCTACGAGCAGTACTTC. Translating gives CAISELSGSSYEQYF.

This chain connects TRBV2 to TRBJ2-3; D may correspond to TRBD1 or TRBD2 (5 bases each). V lost 5 bases, J lost 5 bases, and 11 bases lay in between. The germline CDR1 and CDR2 sequences are SNHLY and FYNNEI. The CDR3 is 13 amino acids. The CDR3: CASSMGRRDTQYF. The CDR3 nucleotides are TGTGCCAGCAGTATGGGACGAAGAGATACGCAGTATTTT.

This sequence joins TRBV4-1 and TRBJ2-2; the D gene could be TRBD1 or TRBD2 (5 bases each). Per germline, CDR1 MGHRA and CDR2 YSYEKL. The CDR3 contains 20 residues. Trimming took 0 bases from V and 1 from J, leaving 21 bases between them. Here the CDR3 DNA reads TGCGCCAGCAGCCAAGATTTTGGGGGTTACGGGGTCTTGAACACCGGGGAGCTGTTTTTT. Protein: CASSQDFGGYGVLNTGELFF.

The V call is TRBV4-2, the J call TRBJ1-1; D call uncertain. Germline CDR1 and CDR2: LGHNA and YNFKEQ. V was clipped by 1 base and J by 2 bases, with 5 bases between them. The CDR3 runs 13 residues. Written as DNA, the CDR3 is TGTGCCAGCAGCCAAGCTCGAAACACTGAAGCTTTCTTT. It yields the protein CASSQARNTEAFF.

The genes are TRBV7-2 and TRBJ2-1; unclear D gene. The CDR3 extends over 14 amino acids. Germline loops: CDR1 SGHTA, CDR2 FQGNSA. Trimming took 0 bases from V and 0 from J, leaving 3 bases between them. In DNA, the CDR3 is TGTGCCAGCAGCTTAGCCGTCTCCTACAATGAGCAGTTCTTC. Encoded protein: CASSLAVSYNEQFF.

The CDR3 here is CASSYSGPGYNSPLHF. CDR3 coding DNA: TGTGCCAGCAGTTATTCAGGACCGGGTTATAATTCACCCCTCCACTTT. The V call is TRBV6-5, the J call TRBJ1-6; D ambiguous. CDR3 size: 16 residues. CDR1 is MNHEY, CDR2 SVGAGI, per germline. Trimming removed 3 bases from V and 4 bases from J, with 13 bases in between.

The rearrangement uses TRBV6-1 and TRBJ1-2; D possibly corresponds to TRBD1 (5 bases). Deletions cut 2 bases from V and 3 bases from J, with 13 bases between. Germline V CDR1 and CDR2: MNHNS, SASEGT. The CDR3 has 15 residues. The CDR3 loop reads CASSESGASDYGYTF. CDR3 coding DNA: TGTGCCAGCAGTGAATCTGGGGCCTCTGACTATGGCTACACCTTC.

On this clone itself: Other DNA sequences in the same sample also yield this CDR3. The chain couples TRBV7-2 to TRBJ1-5; D is unresolved. The germline V gene has CDR1 SGHTA and CDR2 FQGNSA. The CDR3 spans 13 residues. Trimming cost V 1 base and J 4 bases, with 5 bases left between them. The DNA of the CDR3 is TGTGCCAGCAGCTTAGGGCAGAATCAGCCCCAGCATTTT. Its protein product is CASSLGQNQPQHF.

The J gene is TRBJ2-5, the V gene TRBV9, with D possibly called TRBD1 or TRBD2 (5 bases each). The CDR3 has 14 amino acids. Per germline, CDR1 SGDLS and CDR2 YYNGEE. V shed 0 bases and J shed 5 bases, with 11 bases lying between them. In DNA form, the CDR3 reads TGTGCCAGCAGCGTAGTAGGTGGGGGTGAGACCCAGTACTTC. Residues: CASSVVGGGETQYF.

The table lists this clone with a count of one. V usage is TRBV11-2 and J usage is TRBJ2-5; D is unclear. The CDR3 has 13 residues. Germline V gene sequence: CDR1 SGHAT, CDR2 FQNNGV. Trimming took off 1 base at V and 5 bases at J, with 8 bases between the two ends. The CDR3 DNA sequence: TGTGCCAGCAGCTTAGTAGGGCGGGAGACCCAGTACTTC. Translated, it gives CASSLVGRETQYF.

V and J are TRBV6-4 and TRBJ2-3, with 13 bases lining up with TRBD2. Germline CDR1 is MRHNA and CDR2 is SNTAGT. The CDR3 consists of 15 residues. V dropped 3 bases and J dropped 6; count of bases not matched to a gene: 3. The CDR3 DNA is TGTGCCAGCAGTGAACTAGCGGGGGGGGCGGATACGCAGTATTTT. Protein sequence: CASSELAGGADTQYF.

A few counts support this clone. This chain uses TRBV4-3 with TRBJ2-6; the D gene is possibly TRBD2 (7 bases). Trimming left V 0 bases short and J 5 bases short, with 11 bases between. CDR1 is LGHNA and CDR2 is YSLEER in the germline V gene. The CDR3 contains 16 residues. The CDR3 reads CASSQDRGAWANVLTF. The CDR3 region has the DNA TGCGCCAGCAGCCAAGATCGGGGGGCCTGGGCCAACGTCCTGACTTTC.

This clone was seen once. The genes are TRBV4-3 and TRBJ1-1, with D unclear. The V gene's germline CDR1 is LGHNA and CDR2 YSLEER. This CDR3 has 13 residues. The V and J ends lost 3 bases and 1 base respectively, with 6 bases between them. The CDR3, as DNA: TGCGCCAGCAGCCAGGTGTGGAACACTGAAGCTTTCTTT. As protein: CASSQVWNTEAFF.

The V gene is TRBV6-6, the J gene TRBJ2-5; 8 bases match TRBD2. V lost 6 bases and J lost 5; bases outside the gene matches: 11. The CDR3 is 15 amino acids. Germline CDR1 reads MNHNY; CDR2 reads SVGAGI (reference sequence). CDR3 loop: CASSPGLDHEETQYF. The CDR3 DNA reads as TGTGCCAGCAGCCCGGGACTAGATCATGAGGAGACCCAGTACTTC.

V and J are TRBV7-2 and TRBJ1-1; maybe TRBD1 (5 bases). This CDR3 region has 15 residues. Germline values: CDR1 SGHTA, CDR2 FQGNSA. Trimming stripped 2 bases from V and 2 bases from J, with 12 bases between. Here the CDR3 reads CASSLQGRANTEAFF. The CDR3 DNA is TGTGCCAGCAGCTTACAGGGCAGGGCTAACACTGAAGCTTTCTTT.

V is TRBV27 and J is TRBJ2-7; TRBD1 matches at 10 bases. J gave up 0 bases and V 4 bases, and 3 bases lay outside the gene matches. Germline CDR1 reads MNHEY; CDR2 reads SMNVEV (reference sequence). The CDR3 spans 15 residues. This CDR3 reads CASSYRDRGSYEQYF. The CDR3 DNA reads TGTGCCAGCAGTTACCGGGACAGGGGCTCCTACGAGCAGTACTTC.

The chain carries TRBV15 and TRBJ1-2; 7 bases agree with TRBD1. The CDR3 is 15 amino acids. The germline V gene encodes CDR1 LNHNV and CDR2 YYDKDF (reference sequence). V trimming: 5 bases; J trimming: 4 bases; junction bases outside the gene matches: 10. CDR3 DNA: TGTGCCACCAGCCCTGGAGGGGGCAGGATCTATGGCTACACCTTC. It is translated as CATSPGGGRIYGYTF.

The chain couples TRBV5-1 to TRBJ2-3; a possible D gene is TRBD2 (5 bases). CDR1 is SGHRS and CDR2 is YFSETQ in the germline V gene. The CDR3 is 15 amino acids. Trimming removed 4 bases from V and 0 bases from J, with 12 bases in between. CDR3 region: CASSRTETSTDTQYF. The CDR3 nucleotides read TGCGCCAGCAGCCGGACTGAGACTAGCACAGATACGCAGTATTTT.

The gene calls are TRBV6-5 and TRBJ1-5; TRBD1 matches at 10 bases. CDR1 and CDR2 from the germline V gene are MNHEY and SVGAGI. The V gene end was trimmed by 3 bases and the J gene end by 5 bases; junction bases not matched to a gene: 7. The CDR3 consists of 16 residues. The CDR3 DNA follows: TGTGCCAGCAGTTATTACGGGACAGGGGTCCATCAGCCCCAGCATTTT. Translating it yields CASSYYGTGVHQPQHF.

The chain links TRBV5-8 to TRBJ1-2, with 8 positions matching TRBD1. V was clipped by 4 bases and J by 1 base; unmatched bases: 9. The CDR3 spans 16 residues. Germline values: CDR1 SGHTS, CDR2 YDEGEE. Here the CDR3 reads CASSPDRGRINYGYTF. DNA of the CDR3: TGTGCCAGCAGCCCCGACAGGGGCCGCATTAACTATGGCTACACCTTC.

V and J are TRBV7-2 and TRBJ2-3; 10 bases line up with TRBD2. The J segment lost 6 bases and the V segment lost 5 bases, leaving 11 bases of the junction unmatched. The CDR3 totals 16 residues. Germline CDR1 SGHTA, CDR2 FQGNSA. The CDR3 is CASSPKRGGPWDTQYF. In DNA, the CDR3 is TGTGCCAGCAGCCCGAAGCGGGGGGGCCCCTGGGATACGCAGTATTTT.

This sequence joins TRBV29-1 and TRBJ1-3, with D unclear. From germline, CDR1 is SQVTM and CDR2 ANQGSEA. V dropped 5 bases and J dropped 3 bases, with 8 bases sitting between them. The CDR3 runs 12 residues. The CDR3 sequence: CSVQWVGNTIYF. Here the CDR3 DNA reads TGCAGCGTTCAGTGGGTTGGAAACACCATATATTTT. The full variable domain, completed using reference TRBV29-1 and TRBJ1-3, is SAVISQKPSRDICQRGTSLTIQCQVDSQVTMMFWYRQQPGQSLTLIATANQGSEATYESGFVIDKFPISRPNLTFSTLTVSNMSPEDSSIYLCSVQWVGNTIYFGEGSWLTVV.